This T cell receptor (beta chain) originates from a study of shared T cell receptors in the human thymus. Trimming removed 2 bases from V and 5 bases from J, with 9 bases in between. Germline V CDR1 and CDR2: SNHLY, FYNNEI. The CDR3 extends over 13 amino acids. Using immunoSEQ multiplex PCR, the repertoire was profiled, and TCRdb retains in-frame clones only, with some absent. The sample lists about 660,000 clones; around 87% were seen once. These data also formed part of another study, on human thymus T cells. As reported in that work: The thymus was resected at corrective cardiac surgery. Gene usage for V and J segments appeared biased in thymic and blood repertoires.

This TCR was recovered from a boy in the first two years of life with a congenital heart defect. Sample: thymocytes. The chain couples TRBV2 to TRBJ1-2, with D unresolved. Here the CDR3 DNA reads TGTGCCAGCAGTGAAAAACAGAAGTATGGCTACACCTTC. Residues: CASSEKQKYGYTF.